These 5 T cell receptor beta chains share one sample of origin, sequenced in a study of OX40 agonist ivuxolimab in advanced cancers. The protocol was immunoSEQ multiplex PCR, while the TCRdb copy is restricted to in-frame clones and leaves out a portion. This sample has roughly 44,000 clones; about nine tenths occur once, and the top ten carry about 13%. The sequenced sample was CD4+ or CD8+ T cells sorted from blood, obtained in a trial of the OX40 agonist ivuxolimab. The origin of the receptors is an adult with an advanced solid tumor such as melanoma, head and neck, liver or kidney cancer.

CDR3 sequence reads: CASSWLAGGPESGSDTQYF. The CDR3 bases are TGTGCCAGCAGTTGGTTAGCGGGGGGGCCCGAGAGCGGCTCAGATACGCAGTATTTT. J is TRBJ2-3 and V is TRBV28; TRBD2 agrees at 11 bases. Germline trimming cut 4 bases from V and 4 bases from J; bases unmatched to any gene: 16. Germline lookup yields CDR1 MDHEN and CDR2 SYDVKM. This CDR3 is built from 19 residues.

The chain couples TRBV4-1 to TRBJ1-1; the D gene is possibly TRBD1 (6 bases). Per the germline V gene, CDR1 is MGHRA and CDR2 is YSYEKL. The CDR3 is 14 residues long. Between the trimmed V and J ends, which lost 1 base and 0 bases, there was a span of 6 bases. The DNA of the CDR3 is TGCGCCAGCAGCCAAGGACAGGTGAACACTGAAGCTTTCTTT. Its translation is CASSQGQVNTEAFF.

The chain has TRBV7-3 and TRBJ2-1; D not certain. V gave up 5 bases and J gave up 4 bases, with 15 bases separating them. The CDR3 spans 15 residues. Looked up from germline, CDR1 is SGHTA and CDR2 is FQGTGA. The chain's CDR3 is CASSPSVGEYNEQFF. In DNA form, the CDR3 reads TGTGCCAGCAGCCCGTCGGTCGGAGAATACAATGAGCAGTTCTTC.

V and J are TRBV10-1 and TRBJ1-3; D not resolved. Germline CDR1 and CDR2: WNHNN and SYGVQD (reference sequence). The CDR3 has 15 amino acids. V lost 6 bases and J lost 4, with 16 bases in between. CDR3 amino acids: CASRIESQLGNTIYF. CDR3 in DNA: TGCGCCAGCAGGATCGAATCTCAACTGGGAAACACCATATATTTT.

The J gene is TRBJ2-7, the V gene TRBV2; D may match TRBD1 or TRBD2 (5 bases each). This CDR3 has 13 residues. Germline V gene data show CDR1 as SNHLY and CDR2 as FYNNEI. V lost 7 bases and J lost 3, with 13 bases in between. CDR3 DNA sequence: TGTGCCAGCATTGGGACCATTAACTACGAGCAGTACTTC. Amino acids: CASIGTINYEQYF.